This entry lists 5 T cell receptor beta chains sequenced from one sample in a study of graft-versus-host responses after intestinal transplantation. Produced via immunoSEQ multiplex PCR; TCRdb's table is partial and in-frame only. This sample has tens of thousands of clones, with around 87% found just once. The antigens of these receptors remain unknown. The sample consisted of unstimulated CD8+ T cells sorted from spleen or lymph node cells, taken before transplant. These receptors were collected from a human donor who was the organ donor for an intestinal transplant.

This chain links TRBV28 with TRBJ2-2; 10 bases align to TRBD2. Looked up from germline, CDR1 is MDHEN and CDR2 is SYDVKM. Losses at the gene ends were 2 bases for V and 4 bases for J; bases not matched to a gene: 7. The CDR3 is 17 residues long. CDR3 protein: CASSLVSGGAFTGELFF. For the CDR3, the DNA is TGTGCCAGCAGTTTAGTAAGCGGGGGGGCTTTCACCGGGGAGCTGTTTTTT. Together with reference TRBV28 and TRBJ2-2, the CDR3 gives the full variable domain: DVKVTQSSRYLVKRTGEKVFLECVQDMDHENMFWYRQDPGLGLRLIYFSYDVKMKEKGDIPEGYSVSREKKERFSLILESASTNQTSMYLCASSLVSGGAFTGELFFGEGSRLTVL.

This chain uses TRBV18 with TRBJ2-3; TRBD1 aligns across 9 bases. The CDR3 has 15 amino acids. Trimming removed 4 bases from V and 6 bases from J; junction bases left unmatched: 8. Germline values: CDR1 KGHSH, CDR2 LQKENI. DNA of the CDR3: TGTGCCAGCTCACGTCCCGGGACAGGGACCGATACGCAGTATTTT. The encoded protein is CASSRPGTGTDTQYF. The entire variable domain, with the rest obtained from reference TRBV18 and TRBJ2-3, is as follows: NAGVMQNPRHLVRRRGQEARLRCSPMKGHSHVYWYRQLPEEGLKFMVYLQKENIIDESGMPKERFSAEFPKEGPSILRIQQVVRGDSAAYFCASSRPGTGTDTQYFGPGTRLTVL.

The CDR3 reads CASSLPGEGYTF. DNA of the CDR3: TGTGCCAGCAGCTTGCCCGGAGAGGGCTACACCTTC. The chain joins TRBV7-6 to TRBJ1-2; no clear D. Germline CDR1 reads SGHVS; CDR2 reads FNYEAQ. The CDR3 runs to 12 residues. The V gene lost 3 bases and the J gene lost 8 bases, with 10 bases spanning the gap.

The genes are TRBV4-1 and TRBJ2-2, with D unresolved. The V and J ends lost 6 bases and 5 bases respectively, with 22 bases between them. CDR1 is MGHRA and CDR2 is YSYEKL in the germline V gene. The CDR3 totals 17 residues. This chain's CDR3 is CASSRLIRLSLTGELFF. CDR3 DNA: TGCGCCAGCAGTCGACTTATCAGACTGTCACTTACCGGGGAGCTGTTTTTT.

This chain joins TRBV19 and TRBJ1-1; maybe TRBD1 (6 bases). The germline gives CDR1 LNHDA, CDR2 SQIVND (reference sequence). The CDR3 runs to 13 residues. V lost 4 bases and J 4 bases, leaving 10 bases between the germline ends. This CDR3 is CASSTPGATEAFF. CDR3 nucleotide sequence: TGTGCCAGTAGTACACCAGGGGCCACTGAAGCTTTCTTT.